Below, one T cell receptor beta chain is given with its context. This sample is drawn from a study of OX40 agonist ivuxolimab in advanced cancers. Study-level background: Patients in dose escalation had liver, melanoma, kidney or head and neck cancers.

Profiled with immunoSEQ multiplex PCR; TCRdb holds only in-frame clones, not every one. Counted here are about 68,000 clones, roughly 84% occurring once; the ten biggest clones make up 1.6%. This clonotype was sampled from an adult with an advanced solid tumor such as melanoma, head and neck, liver or kidney cancer. The source was CD4+ or CD8+ T cells sorted from blood, collected in a trial of the OX40 agonist ivuxolimab.

CDR3 residues: CASSFGSVDTEAFF. For the CDR3, the DNA is TGTGCCAGCAGTTTCGGGAGTGTCGACACTGAAGCTTTCTTT. The chain joins TRBV28 to TRBJ1-1; D is unresolved. Germline CDR1 and CDR2: MDHEN and SYDVKM. CDR3 size: 14 residues. Trimming left V 3 bases short and J 3 bases short, with 11 bases between.